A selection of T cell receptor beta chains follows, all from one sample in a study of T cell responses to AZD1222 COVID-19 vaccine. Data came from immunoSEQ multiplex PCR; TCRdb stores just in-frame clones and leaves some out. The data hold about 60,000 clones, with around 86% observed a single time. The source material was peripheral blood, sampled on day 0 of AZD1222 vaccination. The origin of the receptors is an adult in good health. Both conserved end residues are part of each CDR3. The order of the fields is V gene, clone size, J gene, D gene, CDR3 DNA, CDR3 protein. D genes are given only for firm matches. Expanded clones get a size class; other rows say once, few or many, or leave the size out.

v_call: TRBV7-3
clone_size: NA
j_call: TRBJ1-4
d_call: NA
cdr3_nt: TGTGCCAGCAGCTTAAATGGACCGGAAGTTAATGAAAAACTGTTTTTT
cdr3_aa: CASSLNGPEVNEKLFF

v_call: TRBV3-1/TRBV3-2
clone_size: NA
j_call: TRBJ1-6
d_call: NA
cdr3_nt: TGTGCCAGCAGCCAATACGGGACTGCCGATAATTCACCCCTCCACTTT
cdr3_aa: CASSQYGTADNSPLHF

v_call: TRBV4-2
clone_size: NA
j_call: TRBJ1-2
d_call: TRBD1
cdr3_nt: TGTGCCAGCAGCCCTGACAGGGTTACCCCTAACTATGGCTACACCTTC
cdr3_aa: CASSPDRVTPNYGYTF

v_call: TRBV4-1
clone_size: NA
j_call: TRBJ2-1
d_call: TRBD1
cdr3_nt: TGCGCCAGCAGCCTAGGACAGGGGGCTGTTGAGCAGTTCTTC
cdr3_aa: CASSLGQGAVEQFF

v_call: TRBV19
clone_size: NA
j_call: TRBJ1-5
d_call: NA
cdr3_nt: TGTGCCAGTAGTATCAAGGGGAGCCCTAGTCAGCCCCAGCATTTT
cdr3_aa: CASSIKGSPSQPQHF

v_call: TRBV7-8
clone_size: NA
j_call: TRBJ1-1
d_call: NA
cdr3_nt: TGTGCCAGCAGCCCGCTAGGCGGGGCGGGGGGAACTGAAGCTTTCTTT
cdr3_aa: CASSPLGGAGGTEAFF

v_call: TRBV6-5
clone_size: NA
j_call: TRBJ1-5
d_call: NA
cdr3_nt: TGTGCCAGCAGTTACTGGACGTTGTATAGCAATCAGCCCCAGCATTTT
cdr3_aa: CASSYWTLYSNQPQHF

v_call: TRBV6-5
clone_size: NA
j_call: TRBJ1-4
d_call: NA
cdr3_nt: TGTGCCAGCAGTAAGGGGTCCCGTCGCGGAGAAAAACTGTTTTTT
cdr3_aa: CASSKGSRRGEKLFF

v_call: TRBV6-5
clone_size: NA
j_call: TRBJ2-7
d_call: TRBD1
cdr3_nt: TGTGTCAGCAGCCCCGGGACAGGGCTATCCTACGAGCAGTACTTC
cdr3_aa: CVSSPGTGLSYEQYF

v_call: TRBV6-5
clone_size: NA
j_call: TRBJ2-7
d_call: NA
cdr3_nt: TGTGCCAGCAGTTACTCTCGGGTCCAGAGCGAGCAGTACTTC
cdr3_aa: CASSYSRVQSEQYF

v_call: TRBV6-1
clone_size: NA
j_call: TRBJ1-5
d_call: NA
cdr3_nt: TGTGCCAGCAGTGAAGTGGACGGCTATCAGCCCCAGCATTTT
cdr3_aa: CASSEVDGYQPQHF

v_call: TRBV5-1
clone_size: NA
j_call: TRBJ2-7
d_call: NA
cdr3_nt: TGCGCCAGCAGCTTGGGATACTACGAGCAGTACTTC
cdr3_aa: CASSLGYYEQYF

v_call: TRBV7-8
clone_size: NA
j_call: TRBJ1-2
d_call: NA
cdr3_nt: TGTGCCAGCAGCCCAATAACAGGCAACTATGGCTACACCTTC
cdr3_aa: CASSPITGNYGYTF

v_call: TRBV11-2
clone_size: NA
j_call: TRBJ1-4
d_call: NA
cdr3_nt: TGTGCCAGCAGCTTATCGATATTGTCTGGTGAAAAACTGTTTTTT
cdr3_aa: CASSLSILSGEKLFF

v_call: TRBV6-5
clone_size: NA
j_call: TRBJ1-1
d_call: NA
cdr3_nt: TGTGCCAGCAGTTACTCGAGCGGGGGAGGGAGTGAAGCTTTCTTT
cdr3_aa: CASSYSSGGGSEAFF

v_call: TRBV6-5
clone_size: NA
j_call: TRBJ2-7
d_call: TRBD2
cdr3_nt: TGTGCCAGCAGAGGGACTAGCGGGACCTACGAGCAGTACTTC
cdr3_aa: CASRGTSGTYEQYF

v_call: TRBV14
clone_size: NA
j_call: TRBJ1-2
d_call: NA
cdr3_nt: TGTGCCAGCAGCCAAGATAGCGGCAGCGTCTATGGCTACACCTTC
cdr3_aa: CASSQDSGSVYGYTF

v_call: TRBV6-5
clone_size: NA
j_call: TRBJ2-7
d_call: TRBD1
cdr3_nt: TGTGCCAGCAGGACAGGGGAGATTGGCGAGCAGTACTTC
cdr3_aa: CASRTGEIGEQYF

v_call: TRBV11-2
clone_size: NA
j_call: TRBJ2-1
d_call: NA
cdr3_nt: TGTGCCAGCAGCTTTAGGGCAGACCCAATGGATGAGCAGTTCTTC
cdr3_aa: CASSFRADPMDEQFF

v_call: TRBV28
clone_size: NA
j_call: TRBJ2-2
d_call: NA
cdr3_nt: TGTGCCAGCAGAAGGGACACCGGGGAGCTGTTTTTT
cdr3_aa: CASRRDTGELFF

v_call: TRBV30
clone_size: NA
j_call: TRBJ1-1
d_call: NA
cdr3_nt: TGTGCCTGGAGTGAGATCGGTAGTGCTTTCTTT
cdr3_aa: CAWSEIGSAFF

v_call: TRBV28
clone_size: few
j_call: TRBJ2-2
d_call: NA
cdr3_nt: TGTGCCAGCAGTTTACGGACCGGGGAGCTGTTTTTT
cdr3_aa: CASSLRTGELFF